The 31 T cell receptor beta chains presented below share a single source sample, sequenced in a study of blood T cell repertoires in COVID-19. TCRdb's copy holds only in-frame clones and misses some; the assay was immunoSEQ multiplex PCR. The sample lists some 520,000 clones; roughly nine tenths were seen once. What was sequenced was peripheral blood. All receptors derive from a man aged 18-30 years with COVID-19, enrolled during active disease.

The chain joins TRBV10-2 to TRBJ1-6; 8 bases match TRBD1. Germline values: CDR1 WSHSY, CDR2 SAAADI. V was clipped by 6 bases and J by 7 bases; unmatched bases: 8. The CDR3 has 15 residues. The CDR3 region has the DNA TGCGCCAGCAGGACGACAGGGGCGCGCAATTCACCCCTCCACTTT. Protein: CASRTTGARNSPLHF.

The chain uses TRBV6-5 and TRBJ1-2; possibly TRBD1 for D (5 bases). CDR1 is MNHEY and CDR2 is SVGAGI in the germline V gene. The CDR3 is made up of 15 amino acids. V shed 3 bases and J shed 6 bases, with 17 bases lying between them. CDR3 nucleotides: TGTGCCAGCAGTTATTCCTTGGAGGGGAGGCATGGCTACACCTTC. It yields the protein CASSYSLEGRHGYTF.

This chain links TRBV7-9 with TRBJ1-2; 7 bases fit TRBD1. Germline V gene sequence: CDR1 SEHNR, CDR2 FQNEAQ (reference sequence). V shed 5 bases and J 0 bases; nucleotides not matched to a gene: 9. The CDR3 runs 16 residues. CDR3 in amino acids: CASSLFTGEANYGYTF. CDR3 in DNA: TGTGCCAGCAGCCTATTTACAGGGGAAGCTAACTATGGCTACACCTTC.

This chain links TRBV15 with TRBJ2-6, with D maybe TRBD1 (5 bases). The CDR3 contains 14 residues. Trimming stripped 4 bases from V and 2 bases from J, with 6 bases between. Germline V gene lookup returns CDR1 LNHNV and CDR2 YYDKDF (reference sequence). The CDR3 region has the DNA TGTGCCACCAGCAACAGGCCTGGGGCCAACGTCCTGACTTTC. Protein product: CATSNRPGANVLTF.

The V gene is TRBV23-1, the J gene TRBJ1-1; 8 nucleotides match TRBD1. TRBV23-1 qualifies as an ORF whose function is uncertain. The CDR3 covers 13 residues. J lost 4 bases, V lost 6 bases, and 4 bases had no gene match. For the CDR3, the DNA is TGCGCCAGCAGCCGAACAGGGGGCACTGAAGCTTTCTTT. Translated, it gives CASSRTGGTEAFF.

The chain employs TRBV5-6 and TRBJ2-5; 7 bases line up with TRBD2. The CDR3 runs to 15 residues. V was clipped by 0 bases and J by 6 bases; unmatched bases: 8. Germline CDR1 reads SGHDT; CDR2 reads YYEEEE. CDR3 sequence (DNA): TGTGCCAGCAGCTTGGAAGGCGGGGGATCCAAGACCCAGTACTTC. Protein product: CASSLEGGGSKTQYF.

The chain uses TRBV19 and TRBJ2-7; TRBD1 agrees at 7 bases. V shed 3 bases, J shed 5 bases, and the junction held 7 bases outside the gene matches. Germline CDR1 and CDR2: LNHDA and SQIVND (reference sequence). The CDR3 totals 14 residues. The CDR3 DNA reads as TGTGCCAGTAGTATGGCAGGGGGTGACGACGAGCAGTACTTC. This translates into CASSMAGGDDEQYF.

The chain links TRBV6-1 to TRBJ2-7, with 10 bases lining up with TRBD2. Germline V gene sequence: CDR1 MNHNS, CDR2 SASEGT. V lost 3 bases to trimming and J lost 2 bases; unmatched junction nucleotides: 7. The CDR3 sequence is 16 residues long. The CDR3 loop reads CASSDSGLAAAYEQYF. Here the CDR3 DNA reads TGTGCCAGCAGTGATAGTGGACTAGCGGCTGCCTACGAGCAGTACTTC.

The chain has TRBV20-1 and TRBJ2-3; TRBD2 is a possible D gene (6 bases). Trimming stripped 3 bases from V and 1 base from J, with 11 bases between. The CDR3 spans 14 residues. Germline V gives CDR1 DFQATT, CDR2 SNEGSKA (reference sequence). The CDR3 reads CSASKREGTDTQYF. The CDR3 nucleotides read TGCAGTGCTAGTAAAAGGGAGGGCACAGATACGCAGTATTTT.

The chain employs TRBV7-3 and TRBJ2-4, with TRBD1 as a possible D gene (6 bases). V dropped 2 bases and J dropped 1 base, with 15 bases sitting between them. This CDR3 is 17 amino acids long. The germline V gene has CDR1 SGHTA and CDR2 FQGTGA. In nucleotides, the CDR3 is TGTGCCAGCAGCTTATGGTCAGGGGCTAGGGCCAAAAACATTCAGTACTTC. This gives the protein CASSLWSGARAKNIQYF.

The V gene is TRBV5-1, the J gene TRBJ1-5; 7 positions match TRBD1. V lost 3 bases to trimming and J lost 5 bases; unmatched junction nucleotides: 8. CDR3 length: 15 amino acids. Germline V gives CDR1 SGHRS, CDR2 YFSETQ. Here the CDR3 reads CASSSDGTEYQPQHF. CDR3 sequence (DNA): TGCGCCAGCAGCTCGGATGGGACAGAATATCAGCCCCAGCATTTT.

The J gene is TRBJ1-1, the V gene TRBV6-5; D possibly corresponds to TRBD1 (6 bases). The germline V and J ends were trimmed by 2 bases and 0 bases, with 10 bases remaining between them. Germline V gene data show CDR1 as MNHEY and CDR2 as SVGAGI. The CDR3 is 15 residues long. The CDR3 region has the DNA TGTGCCAGCAGTTACGAGGACAGAATGAACACTGAAGCTTTCTTT. Translation gives CASSYEDRMNTEAFF.

This chain links TRBV18 with TRBJ2-5; D unresolved. The CDR3 covers 13 residues. Germline-derived CDR1 and CDR2 are KGHSH and LQKENI. V lost 5 bases and J lost 0, with 7 bases in between. The CDR3 nucleotides are TGTGCCAGCTCAGGAACAGACCAAGAGACCCAGTACTTC. Protein: CASSGTDQETQYF.

The CDR3 region is CSASTSLRVQGAKNIQYF. The CDR3 nucleotides read TGCAGTGCTAGTACCTCACTCCGGGTCCAGGGGGCCAAAAACATTCAGTACTTC. The chain links TRBV20-1 to TRBJ2-4; weak D call: TRBD1 (6 bases). Looked up from germline, CDR1 is DFQATT and CDR2 is SNEGSKA (reference sequence). Trimming left V 3 bases short and J 1 base short, with 22 bases between. CDR3 length: 18 amino acids.

V and J are TRBV5-1 and TRBJ2-7; maybe TRBD2 (5 bases). Germline V gives CDR1 SGHRS, CDR2 YFSETQ. V lost 0 bases to trimming and J lost 2 bases, with 12 bases between them. This CDR3 has 15 residues. CDR3: CASSLAPAEAYEQYF. In DNA form, the CDR3 reads TGCGCCAGCAGCTTGGCCCCAGCGGAGGCCTACGAGCAGTACTTC.

The J gene is TRBJ2-1, the V gene TRBV19; 7 bases line up with TRBD2. This CDR3 contains 16 residues. Germline trimming cut 5 bases from V and 4 bases from J; bases unmatched to any gene: 11. Germline CDR1 LNHDA, CDR2 SQIVND (reference sequence). Here the CDR3 DNA reads TGTGCCAGTAGTCTTTCGGGGGGACGGTCTTACAATGAGCAGTTCTTC. Translated, it gives CASSLSGGRSYNEQFF.

The V call is TRBV5-4, the J call TRBJ2-7; no definite D call. The ends were cut back, 0 bases at V and 5 bases at J, with 12 bases in the middle. Germline values: CDR1 SGHNT, CDR2 YYREEE (reference sequence). The CDR3 totals 14 residues. In DNA, the CDR3 is TGTGCCAGCAGCTTGGGCTGGGCTGAAGACGAGCAGTACTTC. As protein: CASSLGWAEDEQYF.

This chain joins TRBV6-6 and TRBJ2-2; tentatively, D is TRBD2 (6 bases). V dropped 5 bases and J dropped 4 bases, with 11 bases sitting between them. The CDR3 runs 14 residues. Germline CDR1 reads MNHNY; CDR2 reads SVGAGI (reference sequence). The CDR3 reads CASSRQRATGELFF. The CDR3 DNA reads as TGTGCCAGCAGTCGACAGCGGGCCACCGGGGAGCTGTTTTTT.

V gene TRBV19 combines with J gene TRBJ2-7, with D possibly TRBD2 on 5 matching bases. With 3 bases removed from V and 0 bases from J, the gap between germline ends came to 9 bases. The CDR3 is 14 residues long. Germline V CDR1 and CDR2: LNHDA, SQIVND (reference sequence). The CDR3 sequence is CASSIAGRSYEQYF. CDR3 in DNA: TGTGCCAGTAGTATTGCGGGCCGCTCCTACGAGCAGTACTTC. Based on the CDR3 plus reference TRBV19 and TRBJ2-7, the full variable domain is DGGITQSPKYLFRKEGQNVTLSCEQNLNHDAMYWYRQDPGQGLRLIYYSQIVNDFQKGDIAEGYSVSREKKESFPLTVTSAQKNPTAFYLCASSIAGRSYEQYFGPGTRLTVT.

This chain uses TRBV11-3 with TRBJ2-7; the D gene is possibly TRBD1 (6 bases). V was trimmed by 5 bases and J by 0 bases, leaving 17 bases between them. Germline values: CDR1 SGHNT, CDR2 YENEEA. This CDR3 region has 16 residues. The CDR3 nucleotides read TGTGCCAGCAGCCCCCTCCCTGGGGGCAGCTCCTACGAGCAGTACTTC. Its translation: CASSPLPGGSSYEQYF.

V gene TRBV12-5 combines with J gene TRBJ1-6; 9 nucleotides agree with TRBD1. The germline V gene has CDR1 LGHNT and CDR2 FRNRAP. The CDR3 runs 16 residues. Trimming cost V 0 bases and J 8 bases; bases outside gene matches: 5. The CDR3 DNA follows: TGTGCTAGTGGTTTGGTACCGGGACAGGGAGATTCACCCCTCCACTTT. This sequence encodes CASGLVPGQGDSPLHF.

This chain connects TRBV2 to TRBJ1-4; possible D gene TRBD1, 5 bases. The ends were cut back, 4 bases at V and 10 bases at J, with 13 bases in the middle. CDR3 length: 13 amino acids. Germline V gives CDR1 SNHLY, CDR2 FYNNEI. Here the CDR3 DNA reads TGTGCCAGCAGTGGGTCAGGGCAGGGAAAACTGTTTTTT. Its protein is CASSGSGQGKLFF.

This chain joins TRBV24-1 and TRBJ2-5; 12 bases map to TRBD1. J was trimmed by 5 bases and V by 1 base; bases with no gene match: 4. Germline V gene sequence: CDR1 KGHDR, CDR2 SFDVKD. This CDR3 spans 16 amino acids. In nucleotides, the CDR3 is TGTGCCACCAGTGATTTCGGGGACAGGGGGCAGGAGACCCAGTACTTC. The encoded protein is CATSDFGDRGQETQYF.

The chain combines TRBV18 with TRBJ1-1; D is unclear. Trimming took 0 bases from V and 3 from J, leaving 14 bases between them. The CDR3 sequence is 16 residues long. Germline assignment: CDR1 KGHSH and CDR2 LQKENI. The CDR3 reads CASSPPAWEGDTEAFF. CDR3 coding DNA: TGTGCCAGCTCACCACCCGCATGGGAGGGCGACACTGAAGCTTTCTTT. Full variable domain (rest looked up from reference TRBV18 and TRBJ1-1): NAGVMQNPRHLVRRRGQEARLRCSPMKGHSHVYWYRQLPEEGLKFMVYLQKENIIDESGMPKERFSAEFPKEGPSILRIQQVVRGDSAAYFCASSPPAWEGDTEAFFGQGTRLTVV.

V gene TRBV2 combines with J gene TRBJ1-2; TRBD1 aligns across 11 bases. CDR3 length: 13 amino acids. V shed 6 bases and J 6 bases; nucleotides not matched to a gene: 3. Per the germline V gene, CDR1 is SNHLY and CDR2 is FYNNEI. CDR3 nucleotide sequence: TGTGCCAGCAGAGGACAGGGGGCTAATGGCTACACCTTC. Residues: CASRGQGANGYTF. Complete variable domain (other parts from reference TRBV2 and TRBJ1-2): EPEVTQTPSHQVTQMGQEVILRCVPISNHLYFYWYRQILGQKVEFLVSFYNNEISEKSEIFDDQFSVERPDGSNFTLKIRSTKLEDSAMYFCASRGQGANGYTFGSGTRLTVV.

The V and J genes are TRBV18 and TRBJ1-5, with 10 bases lining up with TRBD1. J lost 0 bases, V lost 2 bases, and 1 base had no gene match. Germline CDR1 is KGHSH and CDR2 is LQKENI. The CDR3 is 16 residues long. As DNA, the CDR3 is TGTGCCAGCTCACCAGGGACAGGGGCTAGCAATCAGCCCCAGCATTTT. Residues: CASSPGTGASNQPQHF.

This clone was observed a few times. The chain carries TRBV18 and TRBJ2-7; possible D gene TRBD1, 5 bases. Trimming took off 2 bases at V and 6 bases at J, with 20 bases between the two ends. CDR1 is KGHSH, CDR2 LQKENI, per germline. The CDR3 contains 16 residues. The CDR3 coding sequence is TGTGCCAGCTCACCAGCTGGGGTAGGTGGGGCTCCCGAGCAGTACTTC. Encoded protein: CASSPAGVGGAPEQYF.

The V and J genes are TRBV19 and TRBJ1-1, with D perhaps matching TRBD1 (6 bases). This CDR3 region has 13 residues. With 6 bases removed from V and 5 bases from J, the gap between germline ends came to 13 bases. The germline V gene has CDR1 LNHDA and CDR2 SQIVND (reference sequence). CDR3 nucleotide sequence: TGTGCCAGTAGAGGGAGGGGGGGGACTGAAGCTTTCTTT. It codes for CASRGRGGTEAFF.

This chain joins TRBV5-8 and TRBJ2-5, with a possible D match to TRBD1 (6 bases). V was trimmed by 1 base and J by 4 bases, leaving 8 bases between them. Germline lookup yields CDR1 SGHTS and CDR2 YDEGEE. The CDR3 covers 13 residues. CDR3: CASSLFRGETQYF. As DNA, the CDR3 is TGTGCCAGCAGCTTGTTCAGGGGAGAGACCCAGTACTTC.

CDR3 coding DNA: TGCGCCAGCAGCCAAGACAGACTAGCGGGAGCCGCCACCGGGGAGCTGTTTTTT. Translating gives CASSQDRLAGAATGELFF. This chain connects TRBV4-1 to TRBJ2-2; 12 positions agree with TRBD2. The CDR3 sequence is 18 residues long. The V segment lost 0 bases and the J segment 4 bases; nucleotides outside the gene matches: 6. Germline assignment: CDR1 MGHRA and CDR2 YSYEKL.

The genes are TRBV7-2 and TRBJ2-5; perhaps TRBD2 as D (5 bases). Germline CDR1 and CDR2: SGHTA and FQGNSA. With 5 bases removed from V and 4 bases from J, the gap between germline ends came to 14 bases. This CDR3 comprises 14 residues. CDR3 region: CASSQGPGVETQYF. CDR3 in DNA: TGTGCCAGCAGCCAAGGGCCCGGGGTAGAGACCCAGTACTTC.